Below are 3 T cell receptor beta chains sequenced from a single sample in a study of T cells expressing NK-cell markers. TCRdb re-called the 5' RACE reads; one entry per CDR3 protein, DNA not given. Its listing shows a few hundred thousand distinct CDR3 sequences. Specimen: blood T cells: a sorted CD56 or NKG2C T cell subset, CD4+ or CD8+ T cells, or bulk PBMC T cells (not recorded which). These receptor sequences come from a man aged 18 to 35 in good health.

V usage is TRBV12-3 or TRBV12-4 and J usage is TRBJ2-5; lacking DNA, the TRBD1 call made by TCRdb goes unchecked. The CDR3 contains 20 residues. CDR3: CASSFRKKKDRTQLQETQYF.

CDR3 loop: CASSRGQREKLFF. The gene calls are TRBV7-2 and TRBJ1-4; TCRdb's D call of TRBD1 is untestable without DNA. Germline CDR1 is SGHTA and CDR2 is FQGNSA. There are 13 residues in the CDR3.

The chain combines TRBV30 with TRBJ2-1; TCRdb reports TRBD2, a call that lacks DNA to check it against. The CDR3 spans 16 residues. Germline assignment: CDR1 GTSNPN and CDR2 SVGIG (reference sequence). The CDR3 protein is CAWSPLGGGPQGEQFF.